These 14 T cell receptor beta chains share one sample of origin, sequenced in a study of T cells in Graves' hyperthyroidism and ophthalmopathy. Amplification of TCR beta CDR3 regions was performed using RNA transcripts as template. Carried out on the TCR CDR3, a first-round RT-PCR used the HTBI primer set. TCRdb fed the multiplex PCR reads into MiXCR, producing one record per CDR3 protein. The table lists hundreds of thousands of distinct CDR3 sequences, roughly 14% of them singletons. The material sequenced was blood. The source is a man aged 18 to 29 with Graves' ophthalmopathy.

The chain joins TRBV24-1 to TRBJ2-3; unclear D gene. This CDR3 is 11 amino acids long. V was cut by 9 bases and J by 1 base, with 4 bases left in between. Germline V gene lookup returns CDR1 KGHDR and CDR2 SFDVKD. DNA of the CDR3: TGTGCCACCCGGGGCACAGATACGCAGTATTTT. As protein: CATRGTDTQYF.

In this sample, this clonotype turned up many times. CDR3 residues: CASSLRADGGFF. DNA for the CDR3: TGTGCCAGCAGCTTGCGGGCCGATGGGGGATTCTTT. This chain connects TRBV11-2 to TRBJ1-1; a weak D match, TRBD1 (5 bases). The CDR3 loop spans 12 amino acids. CDR1 is SGHAT, CDR2 FQNNGV, per germline. Trimming pared 3 bases from V and 14 bases from J, leaving 16 bases between. Complete variable domain (other parts from reference TRBV11-2 and TRBJ1-1): EAGVAQSPRYKIIEKRQSVAFWCNPISGHATLYWYQQILGQGPKLLIQFQNNGVVDDSQLPKDRFSAERLKGVDSTLKIQPAKLEDSAVYLCASSLRADGGFFGQGTRLTVV.

V is TRBV19 and J is TRBJ2-3; no firm D call. The CDR3 spans 16 residues. From germline, CDR1 is LNHDA and CDR2 SQIVND (reference sequence). V was cut by 7 bases and J by 0 bases, with 17 bases left in between. This CDR3 reads CASKPANHFSTDTQYF. CDR3 nucleotide sequence: TGTGCCAGTAAGCCAGCGAACCACTTTAGCACAGATACGCAGTATTTT.

This clonotype has just a few counts. The junction departs from germline at one end; a sequencing error may be responsible. This chain links TRBV5-1 with TRBJ2-3; 9 bases are a match to TRBD2. The CDR3 runs to 16 residues. In germline, CDR1 is SGHRS, CDR2 YFSETQ. This chain's CDR3 is CASRTAWLAGSDTQYF. The CDR3 coding sequence is TGTGCCAGCAGAACGGCCTGGCTAGCGGGGTCAGATACGCAGTATTTT.

In this sample, this clonotype turned up many times. The chain is built from TRBV3-1 and TRBJ2-3; 8 positions agree with TRBD2. Germline CDR1 is LGHDT and CDR2 is YNNKEL (reference sequence). V lost 4 bases, J lost 5 bases, and 5 bases stayed unmatched. The CDR3 spans 14 residues. The CDR3 coding sequence is TGTGCCAGCAGCCCGGGGGGGCGAGGAGATACGCAGTATTTT. Translation gives CASSPGGRGDTQYF.

The sample holds a few counts of this clonotype. The chain uses TRBV6-1 and TRBJ1-1; D might be TRBD1 (5 bases). Trimming left V 10 bases short and J 1 base short, with 16 bases between. The CDR3 loop spans 14 amino acids. The V gene's germline CDR1 is MNHNS and CDR2 SASEGT. The CDR3 DNA follows: TGTGCCACCGTTGACGGGGGGAAGAACACTGAAGCTTTCTTT. Residues: CATVDGGKNTEAFF.

This clonotype appeared many times. The rearrangement uses TRBV6-1 and TRBJ1-2, with 7 bases aligning to TRBD1. CDR1 and CDR2 (germline): MNHNS, SASEGT. J gave up 4 bases and V 6 bases, and 14 bases lay outside the gene matches. The CDR3 runs to 16 residues. The CDR3, as DNA: TGTGCCAGCAGACGGACAGGAACTCTCCCTGGCTATGGCTACACCTTC. As protein: CASRRTGTLPGYGYTF.

The table lists this clonotype with many counts. The CDR3 sequence is CSGAQGVWGETQYF. In DNA form, the CDR3 reads TGCAGCGGGGCCCAGGGGGTTTGGGGAGAGACCCAGTACTTC. The rearrangement uses TRBV29-1 and TRBJ2-5; 7 bases line up with TRBD1. The germline V gene has CDR1 SQVTM and CDR2 ANQGSEA. The V gene end was trimmed by 7 bases and the J gene end by 4 bases; junction bases not matched to a gene: 12. This CDR3 region has 14 residues.

This clonotype occurred many times. The V call is TRBV11-2, the J call TRBJ1-1; the D is unclear. The V end lost 3 bases, the J end lost 1 base, and 15 bases lay between the germline ends. CDR1 is SGHAT and CDR2 is FQNNGV in the germline V gene. This CDR3 region has 16 residues. The CDR3 sequence is CASSFPPGRRNTEAFF. The CDR3 DNA reads as TGTGCCAGCAGCTTCCCACCCGGACGGAGGAACACTGAAGCTTTCTTT. The complete variable domain, with remaining parts taken from reference TRBV11-2 and TRBJ1-1, reads EAGVAQSPRYKIIEKRQSVAFWCNPISGHATLYWYQQILGQGPKLLIQFQNNGVVDDSQLPKDRFSAERLKGVDSTLKIQPAKLEDSAVYLCASSFPPGRRNTEAFFGQGTRLTVV.

This clonotype was recorded many times. This chain connects TRBV11-2 to TRBJ1-5; D gene uncertain. The CDR3 sequence is 13 residues long. V was cut by 1 base and J by 3 bases, with 4 bases left in between. Germline assignment: CDR1 SGHAT and CDR2 FQNNGV. CDR3 protein: CASSLGLNQPQHF. The CDR3 region has the DNA TGTGCCAGCAGCTTAGGGCTCAATCAGCCCCAGCATTTT.

This clonotype has ten or more counts. The chain employs TRBV7-6 and TRBJ2-1, with a tentative D call TRBD2 (5 bases). CDR1 is SGHVS and CDR2 is FNYEAQ in the germline V gene. V lost 1 base and J 0 bases, leaving 7 bases between the germline ends. The CDR3 extends over 15 amino acids. The CDR3 bases are TGTGCCAGCAGCTTAGTGAGGGCCTCCTACAATGAGCAGTTCTTC. Its protein product is CASSLVRASYNEQFF.

This clonotype was counted many times. This chain links TRBV27 with TRBJ2-5; TRBD1 matches at 8 bases. This CDR3 region has 15 residues. V shed 5 bases and J 5 bases; nucleotides not matched to a gene: 10. The germline CDR1 and CDR2 sequences are MNHEY and SMNVEV (reference sequence). In nucleotides, the CDR3 is TGTGCCAGCAGTATAACACAGGGGGTTAAGGAGACCCAGTACTTC. Protein sequence: CASSITQGVKETQYF.

This clonotype was seen many times. This sequence joins TRBV15 and TRBJ1-1, with TRBD1 as a possible D gene (5 bases). CDR1 and CDR2 from the germline V gene are LNHNV and YYDKDF (reference sequence). The length of the CDR3 is 15 residues. Between the trimmed V and J ends, which lost 5 bases and 4 bases, there was a span of 17 bases. The CDR3 region is CATSGPSTVGTEAFF. The CDR3, as DNA: TGTGCCACCAGCGGGCCCTCGACAGTCGGCACTGAAGCTTTCTTT.

In its sample, this clonotype was seen many times. The chain has TRBV24-1 and TRBJ1-2; D might be TRBD1 (5 bases). Germline CDR1 KGHDR, CDR2 SFDVKD. The CDR3 loop spans 14 amino acids. V gave up 4 bases and J gave up 4 bases, with 12 bases separating them. The CDR3 region has the DNA TGTGCCACCAGTGACTCCCGGAGGGGCTATGGCTACACCTTC. It encodes CATSDSRRGYGYTF.